Detailed here is one T cell receptor beta chain. As processed by the authors: Scientists estimated how many nucleated cells there were by amplifying reference gene primers. Sequencing was performed with immunoSEQ multiplex PCR; in TCRdb, only in-frame clones are kept and a portion is missing. V, J and clone size reflect that table, while D and trimming were determined from the DNA. The sample carries some 210,000 clones, around four fifths recorded once. The record originates from a study of blood T cell repertoires in COVID-19. At the level of the study: Samples taken during acute and convalescent COVID-19 were collected in the United States, Italy and Spain. In each case, the material was cDNA or gDNA derived from T cells, B-cell-depleted T cells, or PBMCs.

The sequence came from a human donor in a cohort sampled during active COVID-19. The sequenced sample was peripheral blood.

The CDR3 sequence: CASSIRGNGNTIYF. Written as DNA, the CDR3 is TGTGCCAGTAGTATTCGGGGTAACGGAAACACCATATATTTT. The rearrangement uses TRBV19 and TRBJ1-3; D remains ambiguous. This CDR3 is 14 amino acids long. Trimming left V 3 bases short and J 4 bases short, with 10 bases between. Per the germline V gene, CDR1 is LNHDA and CDR2 is SQIVND (reference sequence).